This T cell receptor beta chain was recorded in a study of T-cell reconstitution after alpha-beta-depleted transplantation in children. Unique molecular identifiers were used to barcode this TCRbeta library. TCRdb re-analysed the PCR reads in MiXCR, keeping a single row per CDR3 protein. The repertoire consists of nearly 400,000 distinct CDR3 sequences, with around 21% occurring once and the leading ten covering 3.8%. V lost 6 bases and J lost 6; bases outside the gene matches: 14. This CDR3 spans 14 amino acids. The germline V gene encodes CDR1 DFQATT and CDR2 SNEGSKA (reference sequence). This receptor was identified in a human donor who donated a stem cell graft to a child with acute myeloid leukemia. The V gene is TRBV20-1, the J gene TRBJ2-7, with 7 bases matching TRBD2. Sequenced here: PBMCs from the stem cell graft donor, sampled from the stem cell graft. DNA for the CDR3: TGCAGTGCCCCGGCTGGCGGGAGTCAGGGCGAGCAGTACTTC. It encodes CSAPAGGSQGEQYF.